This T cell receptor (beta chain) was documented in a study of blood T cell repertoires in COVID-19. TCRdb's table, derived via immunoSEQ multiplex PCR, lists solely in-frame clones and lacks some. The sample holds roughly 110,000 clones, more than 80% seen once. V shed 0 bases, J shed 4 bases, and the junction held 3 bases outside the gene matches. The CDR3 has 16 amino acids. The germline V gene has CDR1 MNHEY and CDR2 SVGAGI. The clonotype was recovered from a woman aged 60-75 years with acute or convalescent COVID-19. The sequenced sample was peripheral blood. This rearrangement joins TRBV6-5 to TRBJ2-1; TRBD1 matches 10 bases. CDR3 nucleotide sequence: TGTGCCAGCAGTTACTCTGACAGGGGGCCTTACAATGAGCAGTTCTTC. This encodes CASSYSDRGPYNEQFF.